Listed below are T cell receptor beta chains from one sample, sequenced in a study of regulatory T cells in long-lasting Graves disease. TCRdb recomputed calls from the multiplex PCR reads with MiXCR, one row per CDR3 protein. The table shows about 430,000 distinct CDR3 sequences, with roughly a fifth occurring only once. Specimen: peripheral blood mononuclear cells (PBMCs), collected when the disease was refractory, from a patient treated with antithyroid drugs. These TCRs come from a female donor with Graves disease. Each CDR3 is given with its conserved first and last residue. The D gene is left open where the match is weak. Rows may omit the clone size; those that give it use once, few, many or a size class.

cdr3_nt cdr3_aa d_call clone_size j_call v_call
TGTGCCAGCAGCTTAGAAGGTCGGGGGGGAGCTTTCTTT CASSLEGRGGAFF - many TRBJ1-1 TRBV6-1
TGTGCCAGCAGTTTTTTTCAGGCGGACACCTACGAGCAGTACTTC CASSFFQADTYEQYF - few TRBJ2-7 TRBV12-3/TRBV12-4
TGTGCCAGCAGCCAAGGCCCGGACGCCCGATCCTATGGCTACACCTTC CASSQGPDARSYGYTF - few TRBJ1-2 TRBV11-2
TGTGCCAGCAGCCAGGCACTCGGTCGGGGGGTCTATGGCTACACCTTC CASSQALGRGVYGYTF - few TRBJ1-2 TRBV5-8
TGTGCCAGCAGTGAAACCGGACAGGGAACAATCGGGGAGCTGTTTTTT CASSETGQGTIGELFF TRBD1 many TRBJ2-2 TRBV2
TGCGCCAGCAGCCAACTGCCGGGAGGACGGGACCAAGAGACCCAGTACTTC CASSQLPGGRDQETQYF TRBD2 - TRBJ2-5 TRBV4-1
TGTGCCAGCTCACCGGAGCCTCCCTCCTTATCGGCTGAAGCTTTCTTT CASSPEPPSLSAEAFF - few TRBJ1-1 TRBV18
TGTGCCAGCAGTGATAGGGACAGGGGAAGCACTGAAGCTTTCTTT CASSDRDRGSTEAFF TRBD1 few TRBJ1-1 TRBV25-1
TGTGCCAGCTCAACGTCTTGGGAGCAGTACTTC CASSTSWEQYF - few TRBJ2-7 TRBV18
TGTGCCAGCAGCTTAGCTTGGGGCGGGAGCAATGAGCAGTTCTTC CASSLAWGGSNEQFF TRBD2 many TRBJ2-1 TRBV11-2
TGTGCCAGCAGTGAGGGCGGAAAAACAACCGGGGAGCTGTTTTTT CASSEGGKTTGELFF - few TRBJ2-2 TRBV6-4
TGTGCCAGCAGAACTCAGGGTCGGACCGGGGAGCTGTTTTTT CASRTQGRTGELFF - many TRBJ2-2 TRBV2
TGTGCCTGGAGTCGGACAGGGACATTCGACACTGAAGCTTTCTTT CAWSRTGTFDTEAFF TRBD1 few TRBJ1-1 TRBV30
TGTGCCAGCAGTTTAGGTGGACAGGGGCCATTGGGGTATGGCTACACCTTC CASSLGGQGPLGYGYTF TRBD1 - TRBJ1-2 TRBV27
TGTGCCAGCAGCTTAGATGGGGACAGGGGGAACGGGGAGCTGTTTTTT CASSLDGDRGNGELFF TRBD1 - TRBJ2-2 TRBV11-3
TGCAGTGTCGCGGACAGGGCGACTTACGAGCAGTACTTC CSVADRATYEQYF TRBD1 many TRBJ2-7 TRBV20-1
TGTGCCAGCAGCGCAATAAAGGCGGGTGGAAACACCATATATTTT CASSAIKAGGNTIYF - many TRBJ1-3 TRBV11-2
TGTGCCAGCAGCTACGATTCGACAGGGGGACAAGGCTACACCTTC CASSYDSTGGQGYTF TRBD1 - TRBJ1-2 TRBV5-5
TGCAGTGCTAGTATTGTTGACAGGGGGGATGGCTACACCTTC CSASIVDRGDGYTF TRBD1 - TRBJ1-2 TRBV20-1
TGTGCCAGTAGTATGGCGGGAGCCAAAAACATTCAGTACTTC CASSMAGAKNIQYF - - TRBJ2-4 TRBV19
TGCAGTGCCAGGGGGACTCACCAAGAGACCCAGTACTTC CSARGTHQETQYF - few TRBJ2-5 TRBV20-1
TGTGCCAGCAGCGTTGGGGGGCCCGGGGAGCTGTTTTTT CASSVGGPGELFF - - TRBJ2-2 TRBV9
TGTGCCAGCAGTGTGGAAGCGAACACTGAAGCTTTCTTT CASSVEANTEAFF - few TRBJ1-1 TRBV6-4
TGCGCCAGCAGCCAACAACCGGGACTACCTTACAATGAGCAGTTCTTC CASSQQPGLPYNEQFF TRBD2 - TRBJ2-1 TRBV4-1
TGTGCCAGCAGCATAGGGACAGGGAGTGGCTACACCTTC CASSIGTGSGYTF TRBD1 - TRBJ1-2 TRBV5-6
TGTGCCAGCAGCACCAACCCCCTCGGAGAGACCCAGTACTTC CASSTNPLGETQYF - - TRBJ2-5 TRBV7-8
TGTGCCAGCAGGACACGGAGCAATCAGCCCCAGCATTTT CASRTRSNQPQHF - many TRBJ1-5 TRBV2
TGTGCCAGCAAAAGGACAATTATTCGGTCACCCCTCCACTTT CASKRTIIRSPLHF - - TRBJ1-6 TRBV27
TGTGCCAGCAGCTTAGCCCTTGGGCAGGGGGCATGGGAGACCCAGTACTTC CASSLALGQGAWETQYF TRBD1 many TRBJ2-5 TRBV7-8
TGCAGCGTTGACACACCGAGCTCCTACGAGCAGTACTTC CSVDTPSSYEQYF - few TRBJ2-7 TRBV29-1
TGTGCCAGCAGTAATCATCAACTCTACGAGCAGTACTTC CASSNHQLYEQYF - many TRBJ2-7 TRBV27
TGTGCCAGCAGTTGGACGGACAGGGTGGAAAACATTCAGTACTTC CASSWTDRVENIQYF TRBD1 many TRBJ2-4 TRBV28
TGTGCCAGCAGCTTTTCAGGGGATTCACCCCTCCACTTT CASSFSGDSPLHF - - TRBJ1-6 TRBV5-6
TGTGCCAGCAGCCAAGATGGACAGGTCAATCAGCCCCAGCATTTT CASSQDGQVNQPQHF TRBD1 few TRBJ1-5 TRBV4-2
TGTGCCAGCAGTGAAACGGTTGGGGGAGACACTGAAGCTTTCTTT CASSETVGGDTEAFF - many TRBJ1-1 TRBV6-1
TGTGCCAGCAGGCCCAGACTAGCGGGAGGCGGGGAGCTGTTTTTT CASRPRLAGGGELFF TRBD2 many TRBJ2-2 TRBV6-1
TGTGCCAGCTCACCTACGACAGGCCCCTATGGCTACACCTTC CASSPTTGPYGYTF - - TRBJ1-2 TRBV18
TGTGCCAGCACCTATAGCGGGGGGGTGGAAGATACGCAGTATTTT CASTYSGGVEDTQYF TRBD2 - TRBJ2-3 TRBV7-2
TGTGCCAGCTCACCTAGGACATATGACGAGCAGTACTTC CASSPRTYDEQYF - - TRBJ2-7 TRBV18
TGTGCCAGCAGCCAAGATTTCGTCCATCGGGTCTACGAGCAGTACTTC CASSQDFVHRVYEQYF - - TRBJ2-7 TRBV14
TGTGCCAGCAGCCCCAGACAGGGTGGGACTGAAGCTTTCTTT CASSPRQGGTEAFF TRBD1 many TRBJ1-1 TRBV12-3/TRBV12-4
TGTGCCAGCAGCGACCCCTACGGCTCCTATAATTCACCCCTCCACTTT CASSDPYGSYNSPLHF - many TRBJ1-6 TRBV6-1
TGCAGTGCTACCCAGGACAGGGGAAATCAGCCCCAGCATTTT CSATQDRGNQPQHF TRBD1 - TRBJ1-5 TRBV20-1
TGTGCCACTTACCCTCCCTACGAGCAGTACTTC CATYPPYEQYF - few TRBJ2-7 TRBV27
TGCAGTGCTAGAGACCCTCGTAAGACTAATGAAAAACTGTTTTTT CSARDPRKTNEKLFF - many TRBJ1-4 TRBV20-1
TGCAGTGCTAGGGAGACAGTTGGGAATAATTCACCCCTCCACTTT CSARETVGNNSPLHF - - TRBJ1-6 TRBV20-1
TGTGCCAGCATGTTCTCGACTAGTCGAAGTTTGTGGTACTTC CASMFSTSRSLWYF - many TRBJ2-7 TRBV2
TGTGCCAGCAGTTTCATAACAGCCTCAAGCTCCTATAATTCACCCCTCCACTTT CASSFITASSSYNSPLHF - many TRBJ1-6 TRBV28
TGTGCCAGCAGTTTAGCAAGGGCAGCCTACGAGCAGTACTTC CASSLARAAYEQYF - few TRBJ2-7 TRBV27
TGTGCCAGCAGTGAAGACTTAGCTAACTATGGCTACACCTTC CASSEDLANYGYTF - many TRBJ1-2 TRBV6-1
TGTGCCAGCAAATCGGACAGGGGAAGTGGCACCGGGGAGCTGTTTTTT CASKSDRGSGTGELFF TRBD1 - TRBJ2-2 TRBV28
TGTGCCAGCAGCTTATACGGGACCTACGAGCAGTACTTC CASSLYGTYEQYF - many TRBJ2-7 TRBV7-2
TGTGCCACCATGTCCGGGACAGGGGGTTACGAGCAGTACTTC CATMSGTGGYEQYF TRBD1 many TRBJ2-7 TRBV15
TGTGCCAGCAGCTTAGATCTGACAGCGCCGACGCAGTACTTC CASSLDLTAPTQYF - many TRBJ2-5 TRBV11-2
TGCGCCAGCAGCCAAGATTGGGCCCAGGAGAGGGGGGAAAAACTGTTTTTT CASSQDWAQERGEKLFF - few TRBJ1-4 TRBV4-1